One and the same sample provided the 29 T cell receptor beta chains below, sequenced in a study of T cells in Graves' hyperthyroidism and ophthalmopathy. Authors of the study amplified TCR beta CDR3 regions from RNA transcripts. In the first-round RT-PCR of the TCR CDR3, the HTBI primer set was used. TCRdb passed the multiplex PCR reads through MiXCR, listing each CDR3 protein once. The sample contains approximately 400,000 distinct CDR3 sequences, over 11% of which appear only once. Sample: blood. These receptors were taken from a man aged 50 to 59 with Graves' ophthalmopathy.

V usage is TRBV15 and J usage is TRBJ2-7; TRBD2 is a possible D gene (5 bases). V was pared by 3 bases and J by 1 base, with 13 bases between. Germline CDR1 reads LNHNV; CDR2 reads YYDKDF (reference sequence). This CDR3 is 15 amino acids long. The CDR3 DNA is TGTGCCACCAGCAGCGAGGGTAGCCGGTCCTACGAGCAGTACTTC. Encoded protein: CATSSEGSRSYEQYF. The full variable domain, rest sourced from reference TRBV15 and TRBJ2-7, is DAMVIQNPRYQVTQFGKPVTLSCSQTLNHNVMYWYQQKSSQAPKLLFHYYDKDFNNEADTPDNFQSRRPNTSFCFLDIRSPGLGDTAMYLCATSSEGSRSYEQYFGPGTRLTVT.

This clonotype was counted at least ten times. The chain recombines TRBV5-1 with TRBJ2-3, with TRBD2 matching over 14 bases. The length of the CDR3 is 17 residues. CDR1 is SGHRS, CDR2 YFSETQ, per germline. The V and J ends lost 4 bases and 4 bases, in that order; junction bases with no gene match: 8. The chain's CDR3 is CASSPRPGLAGADTQYF. The CDR3 coding sequence is TGCGCCAGCAGCCCGCGCCCGGGACTAGCGGGAGCAGATACGCAGTATTTT.

This clonotype was seen ten or more times. The chain combines TRBV7-3 with TRBJ1-1, with a weak D call TRBD1 (6 bases). This CDR3 has 16 residues. The V end lost 2 bases, the J end lost 2 bases, and 15 bases lay between the germline ends. From germline, CDR1 is SGHTA and CDR2 FQGTGA. The CDR3 DNA follows: TGTGCCAGCAGCTTAGTCGGGAACAGGGTTAACACTGAAGCTTTCTTT. Its protein is CASSLVGNRVNTEAFF.

This clonotype was observed at least ten times. The V and J genes are TRBV10-3 and TRBJ2-5; 10 bases agree with TRBD2. V shed 2 bases and J 5 bases; nucleotides not matched to a gene: 2. The CDR3 sequence is 14 residues long. Germline CDR1 reads ENHRY; CDR2 reads SYGVKD. CDR3 sequence (DNA): TGTGCCATCAGTGAGACTAGCGGGGAGGAGACCCAGTACTTC. Residues: CAISETSGEETQYF.

This clonotype was seen only once. A much larger clone differs from this one at a single base, so this may be a read error. The chain recombines TRBV7-9 with TRBJ2-1, with D perhaps given as TRBD1 or TRBD2 (6 bases each). The DNA matches TRBJ2-7 better at its end, which makes the J call doubtful. Germline V CDR1 and CDR2: SEHNR, FQNEAQ (reference sequence). The CDR3 is made up of 15 amino acids. CDR3 in amino acids: CASSLAGGPDNEQYF. The CDR3, as DNA: TGTGCCAGCAGCTTAGCGGGGGGCCCTGACAATGAGCAGTACTTC.

There are many counts of this clonotype. The CDR3 nucleotides are TGTGCCAGCAGCTTAAAAACCATAGGACTAGCGGGAGGGCAAGGCTCTACCAATGAGCAGTTCTTC. Translating gives CASSLKTIGLAGGQGSTNEQFF. This chain uses TRBV7-3 with TRBJ2-1, with 15 bases identical to TRBD2. The CDR3 contains 22 residues. Germline lookup yields CDR1 SGHTA and CDR2 FQGTGA. Trimming at V came to 1 base and at J to 6 bases, leaving 19 bases not matched to a gene.

This clonotype was detected many times. V usage is TRBV28 and J usage is TRBJ1-2; D is perhaps TRBD1 (5 bases). The V gene's germline CDR1 is MDHEN and CDR2 SYDVKM. This CDR3 has 15 amino acids. The V gene lost 1 base and the J gene lost 4 bases, with 13 bases spanning the gap. Here the CDR3 DNA reads TGTGCCAGCAGTTTATATGCCGATGGGGGCTATGGCTACACCTTC. It is translated as CASSLYADGGYGYTF.

This clonotype was found many times. This rearrangement joins TRBV28 to TRBJ1-6, with D maybe TRBD1 (6 bases). Trimming took 3 bases from V and 6 from J, leaving 21 bases between them. CDR3 length: 18 amino acids. Germline assignment: CDR1 MDHEN and CDR2 SYDVKM. The CDR3 protein is CASSLSRWGGQSNSPLHF. In DNA, the CDR3 is TGTGCCAGCAGTTTGTCTCGCTGGGGGGGGCAGTCTAATTCACCCCTCCACTTT.

This clonotype was counted only a few times. The chain has TRBV7-9 and TRBJ2-2; possibly TRBD1 or TRBD2 for D (5 bases each). The germline V gene encodes CDR1 SEHNR and CDR2 FQNEAQ (reference sequence). V was shortened by 8 bases and J by 1 base, with 11 bases between the two germline ends. The CDR3 extends over 14 amino acids. As DNA, the CDR3 is TGTGCCAGCGGAGGACACGGGAACACCGGGGAGCTGTTTTTT. It specifies CASGGHGNTGELFF.

Remarks on this clonotype: A read error is possible here, since a much larger clone lies one base away. The J gene is TRBJ2-7, the V gene TRBV10-2, with 9 bases fitting TRBD2. Losses at the gene ends were 3 bases for V and 0 bases for J; bases not matched to a gene: 6. The CDR3 length is 16 residues. The germline V gene encodes CDR1 WSHSY and CDR2 SAAADI. The CDR3 is CASSDSPSGISYEQYF. The CDR3, as DNA: TGCGCCAGCAGTGACTCCCCTAGCGGGATCTCCTACGAGCAGTACTTC.

This chain connects TRBV20-1 to TRBJ1-5; a possible D gene is TRBD1 (5 bases). V lost 6 bases to trimming and J lost 4 bases, with 22 bases between them. Germline CDR1 DFQATT, CDR2 SNEGSKA (reference sequence). This CDR3 has 16 amino acids. As DNA, the CDR3 is TGCAGTGCCCTACCCTGGATGGGGCGGCGGAATCAGCCCCAGCATTTT. Protein: CSALPWMGRRNQPQHF.

The rearrangement uses TRBV15 and TRBJ2-7; maybe TRBD2 (6 bases). The germline V gene encodes CDR1 LNHNV and CDR2 YYDKDF (reference sequence). This CDR3 contains 14 residues. V lost 5 bases to trimming and J lost 6 bases, with 17 bases between them. This chain's CDR3 is CATSHSVEGFEQYF. CDR3 nucleotides: TGTGCCACCAGCCATAGCGTGGAGGGGTTCGAGCAGTACTTC.

This clonotype was found many times. The rearrangement links TRBV3-1 to TRBJ1-6, with TRBD1 matching over 7 bases. Trimming at V came to 2 bases and at J to 9 bases, leaving 1 base not matched to a gene. Looked up from germline, CDR1 is LGHDT and CDR2 is YNNKEL (reference sequence). There are 13 residues in the CDR3. This chain's CDR3 is CASSQRGRSPLHF. The CDR3, as DNA: TGTGCCAGCAGCCAAAGGGGGCGTTCACCCCTCCACTTT.

This clonotype has a handful of counts. The chain is built from TRBV29-1 and TRBJ1-2, with 9 bases that match TRBD1. Germline CDR1 and CDR2: SQVTM and ANQGSEA. CDR3 length equals 14 residues. With V trimmed by 5 bases and J by 8 bases, 12 bases remained unmatched. Here the CDR3 reads CSVPGAGQGPGYTF. The CDR3 DNA sequence: TGCAGCGTTCCGGGGGCGGGACAGGGTCCAGGCTACACCTTC.

The chain carries TRBV11-1 and TRBJ2-1; TRBD2 agrees at 11 bases. Germline V gene lookup returns CDR1 SGHAT and CDR2 FQDESV (reference sequence). The CDR3 loop spans 16 amino acids. V lost 5 bases, J lost 8 bases, and 11 bases stayed unmatched. Here the CDR3 reads CASSHSALAGAYEQFF. The CDR3 DNA is TGTGCCAGCAGCCACTCCGCACTAGCGGGAGCCTATGAGCAGTTCTTC.

This clonotype was detected many times. This chain connects TRBV3-1 to TRBJ2-1; TRBD2 is a possible D gene (6 bases). The germline V and J ends were trimmed by 0 bases and 3 bases, with 15 bases remaining between them. The length of the CDR3 is 17 residues. CDR1 and CDR2 from the germline V gene are LGHDT and YNNKEL (reference sequence). CDR3 residues: CASSQDSTSRVYNEQFF. In DNA form, the CDR3 reads TGTGCCAGCAGCCAAGATTCCACTAGCAGGGTCTACAATGAGCAGTTCTTC.

The chain employs TRBV7-2 and TRBJ1-2; D gene uncertain. V was shortened by 4 bases and J by 7 bases, with 13 bases between the two germline ends. The CDR3 length is 13 residues. From germline, CDR1 is SGHTA and CDR2 FQGNSA. CDR3 sequence reads: CASSSPGGSGYTF. The CDR3 DNA reads as TGTGCCAGCAGCTCGCCCGGCGGGAGTGGCTACACCTTC.

In its sample, this clonotype was seen a few times. The chain is built from TRBV4-1 and TRBJ2-2; 11 nucleotides match TRBD2. CDR3 length equals 17 residues. Germline loops: CDR1 MGHRA, CDR2 YSYEKL. V trimming: 0 bases; J trimming: 7 bases; junction bases outside the gene matches: 7. The CDR3 here is CASSQEGLAGGIGELFF. CDR3 DNA sequence: TGCGCCAGCAGCCAAGAAGGTCTAGCGGGAGGAATCGGGGAGCTGTTTTTT.

The rearrangement joins TRBV11-2 to TRBJ2-1; 8 nucleotides align to TRBD1. The junction had 3 bases not matched to a gene; V was cut back by 4 bases and J by 4 bases. The CDR3 totals 14 residues. Germline values: CDR1 SGHAT, CDR2 FQNNGV. The CDR3 loop is CASSSRGLYNEQFF. The CDR3 coding sequence is TGTGCCAGCAGCTCCAGGGGGCTTTACAATGAGCAGTTCTTC.

This clonotype was counted only a few times. This chain links TRBV7-3 with TRBJ2-7; tentatively, D is TRBD2 (6 bases). Germline CDR1 SGHTA, CDR2 FQGTGA. The CDR3 is made up of 15 amino acids. With 5 bases removed from V and 4 bases from J, the gap between germline ends came to 18 bases. The CDR3 nucleotides read TGTGCCAGCAGCCCTCAACCGACTAGTACGTACGAGCAGTACTTC. This codes for CASSPQPTSTYEQYF.

Regarding this clonotype: Just one base apart from a much larger clone, this may be a read error. The limits of the CDR3 on the DNA are not certain, so only TCRdb's listed CDR3 is given. The chain couples TRBV9 to TRBJ2-5; the table's D call TRBD2 went unverified against the DNA. The CDR3 has 16 amino acids, counting both end residues. The germline V gene has CDR1 SGDLS and CDR2 YYNGEE. The CDR3 loop reads CASSVGLGSTTETRYF.

The table lists this clonotype with many counts. The chain carries TRBV7-8 and TRBJ1-5; 8 nucleotides agree with TRBD1. V gave up 3 bases and J gave up 6 bases; unmatched junction bases: 4. Germline V gene sequence: CDR1 SGHVS, CDR2 FQNEAQ. CDR3 length equals 14 residues. The CDR3 spells CASSLSGGGQPQHF. CDR3 bases: TGTGCCAGCAGCTTGTCAGGGGGCGGTCAGCCCCAGCATTTT.

The chain couples TRBV7-9 to TRBJ2-3, with TRBD2 as a possible D gene (5 bases). This CDR3 comprises 15 residues. The V end lost 1 base, the J end lost 4 bases, and 12 bases lay between the germline ends. Germline CDR1 reads SEHNR; CDR2 reads FQNEAQ (reference sequence). Here the CDR3 reads CASSLEAEEADTQYF. DNA for the CDR3: TGTGCCAGCAGCTTAGAGGCTGAGGAGGCAGATACGCAGTATTTT.

This clonotype has just a few counts. The rearrangement links TRBV19 to TRBJ2-7; 9 positions agree with TRBD1. This CDR3 has 14 residues. Germline CDR1 reads LNHDA; CDR2 reads SQIVND (reference sequence). J was trimmed by 2 bases and V by 9 bases; bases with no gene match: 8. The CDR3 nucleotides are TGTGCCAGCCAACCCGGGACAGGGCCCTACGAGCAGTACTTC. The encoded protein is CASQPGTGPYEQYF.

This clonotype has a count of ten or more. The gene calls are TRBV2 and TRBJ2-3; the D is unclear. CDR3 length: 13 residues. Germline lookup yields CDR1 SNHLY and CDR2 FYNNEI. Trimming removed 4 bases from V and 4 bases from J, with 9 bases in between. The CDR3 loop reads CASSGQVPDTQYF. CDR3 in DNA: TGTGCCAGCAGTGGGCAGGTACCAGATACGCAGTATTTT.

This clonotype was seen repeatedly, ten times or more. This sequence joins TRBV7-9 and TRBJ2-7; 7 nucleotides line up with TRBD2. CDR1 and CDR2 (germline): SEHNR, FQNEAQ (reference sequence). The trim removed 0 bases at V and 5 bases at J, leaving 13 bases unmatched. This CDR3 has 17 residues. CDR3 residues: CASSLASAGDFLHEQYF. As DNA, the CDR3 is TGTGCCAGCAGCTTAGCTAGCGCGGGGGATTTTCTCCACGAGCAGTACTTC. Combining the CDR3 with reference TRBV7-9 and TRBJ2-7 gives the whole variable domain DTGVSQNPRHKITKRGQNVTFRCDPISEHNRLYWYRQTLGQGPEFLTYFQNEAQLEKSRLLSDRFSAERPKGSFSTLEIQRTEQGDSAMYLCASSLASAGDFLHEQYFGPGTRLTVT.

The table lists this clonotype with many counts. The chain has TRBV6-2 or TRBV6-3 and TRBJ2-5; no reliable D call. Germline CDR1 and CDR2: MNHEY and SVGEGT. The CDR3 loop spans 11 amino acids. V lost 2 bases and J lost 5, with 3 bases in between. The CDR3, as DNA: TGTGCCAGCAGTTACGCGGAGACCCAGTACTTC. This encodes CASSYAETQYF.

The rearrangement links TRBV30 to TRBJ1-1; D is ambiguous. The CDR3 spans 13 residues. The germline V gene has CDR1 GTSNPN and CDR2 SVGIG (reference sequence). V dropped 4 bases and J dropped 4 bases, with 13 bases sitting between them. The CDR3 spells CAWTQEVATEAFF. CDR3 in DNA: TGTGCCTGGACGCAGGAAGTGGCCACTGAAGCTTTCTTT.

The chain recombines TRBV7-9 with TRBJ2-7, with unresolved D. The CDR3 runs 13 residues. Germline-derived CDR1 and CDR2 are SEHNR and FQNEAQ (reference sequence). Deletions cut 8 bases from V and 2 bases from J, with 13 bases between. The CDR3 sequence is CASGQDGTYEQYF. DNA of the CDR3: TGTGCCAGCGGGCAGGACGGTACCTACGAGCAGTACTTC.